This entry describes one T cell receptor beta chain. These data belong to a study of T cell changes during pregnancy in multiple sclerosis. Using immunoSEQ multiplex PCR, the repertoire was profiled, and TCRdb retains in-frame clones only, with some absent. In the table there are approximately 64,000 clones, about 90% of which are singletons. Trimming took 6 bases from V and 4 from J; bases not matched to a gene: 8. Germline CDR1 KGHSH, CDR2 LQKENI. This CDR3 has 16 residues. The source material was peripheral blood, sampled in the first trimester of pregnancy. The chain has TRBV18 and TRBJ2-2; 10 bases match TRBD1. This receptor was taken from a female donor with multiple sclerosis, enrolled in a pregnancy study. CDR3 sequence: CASSPRQGASTGELFF. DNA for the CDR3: TGTGCCAGCTCTCCCAGACAGGGGGCAAGCACCGGGGAGCTGTTTTTT.